This section outlines one T cell receptor (beta chain) sequence together with its context. The isolated RNA, all of it, was reverse transcribed, so expressed TCRB transcripts were what got sequenced. The protocol was immunoSEQ multiplex PCR, while the TCRdb copy is restricted to in-frame clones and leaves out a portion. The sample records 680,000 or so clones, roughly 16% being singletons. Trimming pared 0 bases from V and 0 bases from J, leaving 8 bases between. Germline V gene sequence: CDR1 ENHRY, CDR2 SYGVKD. The CDR3 has 15 amino acids. The data originate from a study of beta chain features in type 1 diabetes.

The source of this sequence is a man between 18 and 35 years old in good health. The chain joins TRBV10-3 to TRBJ1-2; the D is unclear. The sample comprised naive CD4+ T cells from blood. CDR3 residues: CAISESGGTNYGYTF. The CDR3 region has the DNA TGTGCCATCAGTGAGTCCGGAGGAACTAACTATGGCTACACCTTC.